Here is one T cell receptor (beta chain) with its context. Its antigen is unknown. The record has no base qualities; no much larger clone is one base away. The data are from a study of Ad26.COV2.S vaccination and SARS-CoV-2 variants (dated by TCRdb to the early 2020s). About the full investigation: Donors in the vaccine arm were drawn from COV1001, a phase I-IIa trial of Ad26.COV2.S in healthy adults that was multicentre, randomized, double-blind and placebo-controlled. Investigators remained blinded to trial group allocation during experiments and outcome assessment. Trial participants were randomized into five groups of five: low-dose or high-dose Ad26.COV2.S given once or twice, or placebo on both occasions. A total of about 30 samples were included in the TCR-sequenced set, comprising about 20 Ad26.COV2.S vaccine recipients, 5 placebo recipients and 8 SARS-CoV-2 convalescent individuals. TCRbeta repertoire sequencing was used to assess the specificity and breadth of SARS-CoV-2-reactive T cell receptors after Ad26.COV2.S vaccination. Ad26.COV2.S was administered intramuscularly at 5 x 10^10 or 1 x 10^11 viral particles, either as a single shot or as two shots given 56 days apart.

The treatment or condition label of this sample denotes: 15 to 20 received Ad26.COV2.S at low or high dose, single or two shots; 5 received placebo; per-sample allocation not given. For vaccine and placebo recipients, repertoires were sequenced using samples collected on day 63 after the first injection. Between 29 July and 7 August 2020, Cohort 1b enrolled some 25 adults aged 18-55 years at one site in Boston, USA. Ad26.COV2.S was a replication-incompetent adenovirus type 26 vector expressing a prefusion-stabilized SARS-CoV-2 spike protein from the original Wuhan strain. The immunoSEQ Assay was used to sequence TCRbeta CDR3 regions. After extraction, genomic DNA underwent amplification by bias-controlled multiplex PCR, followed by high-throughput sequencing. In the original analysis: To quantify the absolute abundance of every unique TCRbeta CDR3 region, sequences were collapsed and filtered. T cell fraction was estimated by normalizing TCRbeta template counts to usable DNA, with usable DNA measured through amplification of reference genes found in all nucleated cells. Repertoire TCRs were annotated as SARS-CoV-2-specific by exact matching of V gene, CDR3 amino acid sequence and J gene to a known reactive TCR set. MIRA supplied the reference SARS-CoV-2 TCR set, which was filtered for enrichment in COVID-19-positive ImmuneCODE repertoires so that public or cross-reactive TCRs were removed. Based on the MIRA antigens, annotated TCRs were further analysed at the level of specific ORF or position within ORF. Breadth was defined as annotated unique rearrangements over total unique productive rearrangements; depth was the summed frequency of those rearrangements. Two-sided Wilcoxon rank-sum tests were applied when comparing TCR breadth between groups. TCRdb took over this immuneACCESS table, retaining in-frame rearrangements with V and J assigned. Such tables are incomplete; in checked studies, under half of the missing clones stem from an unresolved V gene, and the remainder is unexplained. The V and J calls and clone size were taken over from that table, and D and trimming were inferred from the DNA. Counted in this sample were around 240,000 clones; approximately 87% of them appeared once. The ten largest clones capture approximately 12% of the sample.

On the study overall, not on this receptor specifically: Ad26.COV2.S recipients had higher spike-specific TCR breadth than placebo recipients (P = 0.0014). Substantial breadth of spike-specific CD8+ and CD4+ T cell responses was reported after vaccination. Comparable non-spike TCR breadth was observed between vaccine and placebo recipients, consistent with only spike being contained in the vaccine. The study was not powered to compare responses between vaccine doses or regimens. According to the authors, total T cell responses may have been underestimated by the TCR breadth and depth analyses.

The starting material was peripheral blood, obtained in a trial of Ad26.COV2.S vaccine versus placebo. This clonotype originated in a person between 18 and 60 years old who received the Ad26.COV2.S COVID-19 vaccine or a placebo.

The bases read TGTGCCAGCAGCACCCGGACAGGTGACCGCACAGATACGCAGTATTTT. The translation is CASSTRTGDRTDTQYF. The rearranged segments are TRBV3-1 (or the pseudogene TRBV3-2) and TRBJ2-3; TRBD1 lines up with 7 middle nucleotides. CDR1 is given as LGHDT and CDR2 as YNNKEL, both from the germline V gene (reference sequence). V is cut back by 5 bases and J by 1 base, with 9 bases in the junction unmatched. The CDR3 starts with the cysteine, ends with the phenylalanine, and has 16 residues. The entry retains the CDR3 DNA only, 48 bases that are in frame from base 1.